The clone carrying this TCR beta chain was detected only a few times. What it recognizes is unknown. V was clipped by 4 bases and J by 4 bases, with 13 bases between them. The CDR3 has 14 residues. Looked up from germline, CDR1 is SGHNT and CDR2 is YYREEE (reference sequence). Extracted RNA was reverse transcribed into cDNA, the sequencing template. The data were produced by immunoSEQ multiplex PCR, yet TCRdb's version contains in-frame clones alone and is incomplete. The table shows 110,000 to 150,000 clones, with about 60% occurring only once. PBMCs were stained for CD3, CD4 and CD8, and CD4+ and CD8+ T cells were sorted. This sample stems from a study of CD8+ T cells in alopecia areata. Turning to the study itself: Tofacitinib exposure lasted 6 to 18 months, followed by 6 months off drug.

General study results and limits: Possibly as an HLA-related effect, TCR sharing across patients appeared less clear than in mice.

Here the sequenced sample was CD4+ T cells sorted from blood, taken at week 0. The chain is built from TRBV5-4 and TRBJ2-3; D not resolved. This receptor was obtained from a human donor with alopecia areata. The CDR3 is CASSPFLESDTQYF. The CDR3 DNA reads as TGTGCCAGCAGCCCATTCCTCGAGTCAGATACGCAGTATTTT.